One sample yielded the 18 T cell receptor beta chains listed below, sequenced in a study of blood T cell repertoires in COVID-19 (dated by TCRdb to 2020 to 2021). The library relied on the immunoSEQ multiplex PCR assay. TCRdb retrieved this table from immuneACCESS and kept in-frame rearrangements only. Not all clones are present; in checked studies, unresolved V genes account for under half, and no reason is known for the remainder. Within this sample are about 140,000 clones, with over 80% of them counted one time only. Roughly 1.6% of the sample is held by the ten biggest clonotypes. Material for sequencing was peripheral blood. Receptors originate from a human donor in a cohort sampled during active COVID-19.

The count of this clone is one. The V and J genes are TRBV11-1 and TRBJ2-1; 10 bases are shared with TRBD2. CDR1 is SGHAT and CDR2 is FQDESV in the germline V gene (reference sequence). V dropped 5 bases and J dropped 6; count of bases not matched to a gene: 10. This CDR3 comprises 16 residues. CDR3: CASSIKREGRANEQFF. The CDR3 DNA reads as TGTGCCAGCAGCATAAAGCGGGAGGGCCGGGCCAATGAGCAGTTCTTC.

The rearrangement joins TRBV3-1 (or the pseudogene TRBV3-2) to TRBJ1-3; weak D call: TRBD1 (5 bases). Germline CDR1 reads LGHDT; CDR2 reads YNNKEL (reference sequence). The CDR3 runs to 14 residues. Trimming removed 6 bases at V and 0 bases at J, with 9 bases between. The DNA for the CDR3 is TGTGCCAGCAGTCGGGGGGGCTCTGGAAACACCATATATTTT. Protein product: CASSRGGSGNTIYF.

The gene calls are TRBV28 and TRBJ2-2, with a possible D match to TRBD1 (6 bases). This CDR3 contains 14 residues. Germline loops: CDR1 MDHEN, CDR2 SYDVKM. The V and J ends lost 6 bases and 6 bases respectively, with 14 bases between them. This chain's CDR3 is CASSRGQIAGELFF. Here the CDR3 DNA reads TGTGCCAGCAGCCGTGGACAGATCGCCGGGGAGCTGTTTTTT.

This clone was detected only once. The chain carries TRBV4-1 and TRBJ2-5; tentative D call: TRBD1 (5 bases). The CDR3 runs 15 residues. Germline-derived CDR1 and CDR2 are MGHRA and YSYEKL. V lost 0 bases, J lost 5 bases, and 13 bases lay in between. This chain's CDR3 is CASSQDLGAWETQYF. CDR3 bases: TGCGCCAGCAGCCAAGATCTAGGGGCGTGGGAGACCCAGTACTTC.

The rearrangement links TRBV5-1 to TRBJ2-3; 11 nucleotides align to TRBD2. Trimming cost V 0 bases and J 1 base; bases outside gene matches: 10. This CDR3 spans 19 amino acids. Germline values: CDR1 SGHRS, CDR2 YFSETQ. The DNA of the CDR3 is TGCGCCAGCAGCTTGGAATACGGGACTAGCGGAAAACGCACAGATACGCAGTATTTT. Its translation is CASSLEYGTSGKRTDTQYF. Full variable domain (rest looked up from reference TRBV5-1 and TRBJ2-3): KAGVTQTPRYLIKTRGQQVTLSCSPISGHRSVSWYQQTPGQGLQFLFEYFSETQRNKGNFPGRFSGRQFSNSRSEMNVSTLELGDSALYLCASSLEYGTSGKRTDTQYFGPGTRLTVL.

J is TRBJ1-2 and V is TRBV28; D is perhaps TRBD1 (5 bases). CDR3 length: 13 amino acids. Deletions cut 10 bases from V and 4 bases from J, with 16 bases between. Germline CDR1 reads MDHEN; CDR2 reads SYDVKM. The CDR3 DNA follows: TGTGCCACCTTTGGGGCGGGGCCCTATGGCTACACCTTC. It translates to CATFGAGPYGYTF.

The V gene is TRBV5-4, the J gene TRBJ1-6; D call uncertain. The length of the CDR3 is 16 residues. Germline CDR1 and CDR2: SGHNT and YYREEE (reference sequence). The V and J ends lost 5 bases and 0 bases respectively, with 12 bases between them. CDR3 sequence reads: CASRIDGSSYNSPLHF. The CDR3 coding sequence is TGTGCCAGCAGGATTGACGGGAGCTCCTATAATTCACCCCTCCACTTT.

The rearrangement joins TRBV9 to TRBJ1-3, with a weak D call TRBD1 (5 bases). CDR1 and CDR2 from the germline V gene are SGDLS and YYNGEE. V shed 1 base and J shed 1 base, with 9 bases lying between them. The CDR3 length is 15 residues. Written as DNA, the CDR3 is TGTGCCAGCAGCGTAAGGGGTTATTCTGGAAACACCATATATTTT. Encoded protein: CASSVRGYSGNTIYF.

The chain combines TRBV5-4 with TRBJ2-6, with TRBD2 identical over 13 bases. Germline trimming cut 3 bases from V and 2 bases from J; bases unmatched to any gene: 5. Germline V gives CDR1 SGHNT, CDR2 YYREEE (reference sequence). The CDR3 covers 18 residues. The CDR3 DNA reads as TGTGCCAGCAGCTCAGGACTAGCGGGAGCGGCTGGGGCCAACGTCCTGACTTTC. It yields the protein CASSSGLAGAAGANVLTF. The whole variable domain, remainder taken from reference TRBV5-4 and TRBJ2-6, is ETGVTQSPTHLIKTRGQQVTLRCSSQSGHNTVSWYQQALGQGPQFIFQYYREEENGRGNFPPRFSGLQFPNYSSELNVNALELDDSALYLCASSSGLAGAAGANVLTFGAGSRLTVL.

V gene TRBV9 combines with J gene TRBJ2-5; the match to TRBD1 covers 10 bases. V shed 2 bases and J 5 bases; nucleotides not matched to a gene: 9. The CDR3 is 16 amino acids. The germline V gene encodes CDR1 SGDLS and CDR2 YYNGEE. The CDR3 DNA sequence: TGTGCCAGCAGCGTCCTCCCCGGGACAGGGGCGGAGACCCAGTACTTC. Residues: CASSVLPGTGAETQYF.

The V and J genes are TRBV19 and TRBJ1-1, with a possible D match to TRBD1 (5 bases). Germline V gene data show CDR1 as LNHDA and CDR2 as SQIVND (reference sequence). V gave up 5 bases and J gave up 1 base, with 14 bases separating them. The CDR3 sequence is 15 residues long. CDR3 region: CASSLKTTGNTEAFF. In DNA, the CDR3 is TGTGCCAGTAGTCTTAAAACAACAGGGAACACTGAAGCTTTCTTT. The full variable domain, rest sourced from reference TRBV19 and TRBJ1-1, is DGGITQSPKYLFRKEGQNVTLSCEQNLNHDAMYWYRQDPGQGLRLIYYSQIVNDFQKGDIAEGYSVSREKKESFPLTVTSAQKNPTAFYLCASSLKTTGNTEAFFGQGTRLTVV.

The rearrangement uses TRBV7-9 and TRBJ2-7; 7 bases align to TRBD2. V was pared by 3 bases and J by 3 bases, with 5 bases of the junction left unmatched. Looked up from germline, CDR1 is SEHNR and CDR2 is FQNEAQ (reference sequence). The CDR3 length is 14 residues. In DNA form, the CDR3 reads TGTGCCAGCAGCTTCCCCCCTAGCGGCTACGAGCAGTACTTC. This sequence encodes CASSFPPSGYEQYF.

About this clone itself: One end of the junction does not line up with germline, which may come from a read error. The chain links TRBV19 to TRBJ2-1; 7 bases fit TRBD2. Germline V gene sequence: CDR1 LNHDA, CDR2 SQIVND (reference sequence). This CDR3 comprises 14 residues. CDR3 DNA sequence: TGTGCCGGTAGCCCGGGAGGAAAATTCAATGAGCAGTTCTTC. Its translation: CAGSPGGKFNEQFF.

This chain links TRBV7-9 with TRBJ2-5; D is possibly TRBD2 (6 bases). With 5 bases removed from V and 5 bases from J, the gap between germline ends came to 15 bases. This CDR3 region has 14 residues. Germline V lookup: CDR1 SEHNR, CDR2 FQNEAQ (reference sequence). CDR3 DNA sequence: TGTGCCAGCAGCGTCGGAGGGCCCTCGGAGACCCAGTACTTC. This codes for CASSVGGPSETQYF.

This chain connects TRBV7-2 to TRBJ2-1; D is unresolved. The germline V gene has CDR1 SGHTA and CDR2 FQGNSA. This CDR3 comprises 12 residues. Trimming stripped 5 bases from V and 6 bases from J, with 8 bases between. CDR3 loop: CASSLTGNEQFF. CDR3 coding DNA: TGTGCCAGCAGCCTGACGGGCAATGAGCAGTTCTTC.

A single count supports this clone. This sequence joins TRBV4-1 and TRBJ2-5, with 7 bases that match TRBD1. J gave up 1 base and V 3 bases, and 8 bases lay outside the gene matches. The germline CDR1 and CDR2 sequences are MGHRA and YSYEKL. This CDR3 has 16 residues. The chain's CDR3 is CASSQEQGPGQETQYF. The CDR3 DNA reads TGCGCCAGCAGCCAGGAACAGGGGCCGGGCCAAGAGACCCAGTACTTC.

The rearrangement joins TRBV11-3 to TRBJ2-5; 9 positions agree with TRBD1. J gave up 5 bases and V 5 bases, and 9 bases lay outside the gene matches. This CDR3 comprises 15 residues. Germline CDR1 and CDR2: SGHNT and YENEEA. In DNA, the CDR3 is TGTGCCAGCAGCCGCCAGGGAGGGACAGGGGAGACCCAGTACTTC. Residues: CASSRQGGTGETQYF.

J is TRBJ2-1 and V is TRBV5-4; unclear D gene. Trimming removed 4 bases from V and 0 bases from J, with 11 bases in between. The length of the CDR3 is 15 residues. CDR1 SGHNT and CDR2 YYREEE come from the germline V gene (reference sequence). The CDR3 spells CASSPTRSSYNEQFF. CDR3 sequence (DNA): TGTGCCAGCAGCCCGACCCGGAGCTCCTACAATGAGCAGTTCTTC.